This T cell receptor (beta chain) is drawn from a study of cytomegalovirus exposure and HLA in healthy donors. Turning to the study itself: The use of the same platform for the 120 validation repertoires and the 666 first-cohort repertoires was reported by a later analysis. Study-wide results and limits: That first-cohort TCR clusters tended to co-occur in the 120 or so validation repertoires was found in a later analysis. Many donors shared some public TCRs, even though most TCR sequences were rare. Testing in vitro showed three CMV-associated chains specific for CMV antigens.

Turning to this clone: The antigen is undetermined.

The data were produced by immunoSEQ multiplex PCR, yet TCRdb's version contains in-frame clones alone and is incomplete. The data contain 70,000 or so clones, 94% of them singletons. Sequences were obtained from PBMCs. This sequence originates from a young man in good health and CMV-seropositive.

The CDR3: CAWSPGREKLFF. DNA for the CDR3: TGTGCCTGGAGTCCAGGCAGGGAAAAACTGTTTTTT. The gene calls are TRBV30 and TRBJ1-4, with unresolved D. In germline, CDR1 is GTSNPN, CDR2 SVGIG (reference sequence). The V end was cut by 2 bases, the J end by 8 bases, with 9 bases between. The CDR3 spans 12 residues.